This T cell receptor (beta chain) was recovered during a study of cytomegalovirus exposure and HLA in healthy donors (dated by TCRdb to between 2016 and 2019). Some background on the complete study: According to an earlier analysis of a few hundred of the donors, about 179 million T cells yielded 117 million unique TCR beta sequences and more than 250 Gb of sequence data. Class I and class II HLA loci were covered by the typing at four-digit resolution. Rather than drawing on any new phenotypic data, the later analysis identified candidate immune exposures from TCR beta sequences and the way those sequences occurred across donors. An earlier analysis of about 600 of the donors used high-throughput TCR beta sequencing to judge whether each TCR beta V gene segment behaved as functional or pseudogenic. The study used immunosequencing to profile the T cell repertoires of approximately 650 subjects and linked those repertoires to cytomegalovirus serostatus. Because of strong linkage in the cohort, a few DR-DQ haplotypes were treated as single units for association and clustering. Alongside the repertoire data, information on donor age, sex, ethnicity and CMV serostatus was compiled. The number of donors typed differed by locus, with roughly 620-630 for A, B, C, DRB1 and DQB1, roughly 550 for DQA1, 606 for DPA1, and some 450 for DPB1. Besides the first cohort of more than 650 subjects, a separate validation cohort made up of 95 to 150 different subjects was used. All discovery cohort repertoires had been generated on a single sequencing platform. A later analysis re-analyzed previously published TCR beta repertoires from hundreds of donors and added high-resolution HLA genotyping to study TCR occurrence patterns. The genetic ancestry cluster associated with self-reported Caucasian donors included over 80% of the roughly 390 genotyped donors. A later genetic analysis took genome-wide SNP genotypes for about 65% of the 666 donors and used that subset as a discovery cohort. Among roughly 370 genotyped donors of the cohort, an average of roughly 240,000 unique TCR beta nucleotide sequences were sequenced per donor, around 18% of them non-productive. The study aimed to test whether cataloging public T cell receptors could reveal signatures of past pathogen exposure. To predict cytomegalovirus infection status, the study brought together high-throughput TCR immunosequencing, statistical association of individual TCRs with disease status, and machine learning. An early release that covered several hundred HLA-typed donors contained approximately 300 gigabases of sequencing data and tens of millions of unique TCR sequences. Study-wide findings and limitations: According to the authors, the approach could potentially be generalized to other disease states and immunological phenotypes. For the cohort, immune exposure information was limited to CMV serostatus. In a later analysis, most CMV-associated TCR beta chains were found to appear HLA-restricted, with HLA associations seemingly driven largely by CMV exposure. Because HLA typing was unavailable for some donors at each locus, only the typed subset was used in association tests. A later genetic analysis associated a missense DCLRE1C variant with V-gene and J-gene trimming of TCR beta chains, and an independent cohort replicated the association. A cluster of highly shared sequence variants was judged likely to be a technical artifact of the sequencing pipeline. The cohort was sequenced for TCR beta chains only, and without alpha or paired-chain data the features that could be detected were limited. Around 16 rarely observed V segments, including chromosome 9 orphons, were excluded from the earlier analysis of a few hundred of the donors because counts were too low. In an earlier analysis of over 550 of the donors, most TCR beta V segments were observed in productive rearrangements about 87% or about 30% of the time, broadly matching IMGT annotations. The study listed 164 TCR beta chains as associated with cytomegalovirus. In a later analysis, the rate of TCR association differed among HLA loci, with DRB1 alleles having the most associated TCRs and HLA-C alleles having the fewest. Across donors, most TCR sequences were observed very rarely, whereas some public TCRs were present in many individuals. Cytomegalovirus status was reported to be diagnosed by the classifier with high specificity and sensitivity in both the original and validation cohorts. According to a later analysis, parvovirus B19, influenza, CMV and Epstein-Barr virus appeared linked to several top co-occurrence clusters. Correlated functional status among segregating V segments might be attributable to linkage disequilibrium, but an unknown experimental factor could not be ruled out. Some IMGT-functional V segments, including TRBV6-2 and TRBV6-3, could not be told apart with the 87-base-pair reads, so those segments were excluded. When HLA alleles, especially DR and DQ, strongly co-occurred, TCR associations were difficult to assign to individual alleles. At a false discovery rate of 0.05, a later analysis linked 15,000 to 20,000 TCR beta sequences to specific HLA alleles. Compared with equally common non-associated chains, HLA-associated TCR beta chains in a later analysis were more clonally expanded and had lower generation probabilities. A further reported finding was that TCR beta sequences accurately predicted the HLA-A and HLA-B alleles for most subjects in the first cohort. Presence/absence analyses assumed roughly uniform sequencing depth across donors, an assumption that may not hold. A later genetic analysis reported fewer N-insertions in productive TCRs among donors in an Asian-associated ancestry cluster than the roughly 720-donor mean. A few of the identified cytomegalovirus-associated TCR beta chains were confirmed in vitro to be specific for cytomegalovirus antigens.

The germline V gene supplies CDR1 WSHSY and CDR2 SAAADI. Germline trimming: 4 bases from V, 4 bases from J; junction bases outside gene matches: 4. The cysteine opens and the phenylalanine closes a CDR3 of 14 amino acids. Solely the CDR3 DNA is kept, with 42 bases framed from the first base. Library generation was performed with the immunoSEQ multiplex PCR assay. For the multiplex PCR, a mixture combining 60 forward primers for TCR Vbeta segments and 13 reverse primers for TCR Jbeta segments was used. A multiplex PCR assay on genomic DNA amplified the CDR3 region of rearranged TCR beta genes. Amplified TCR beta libraries were sequenced as 87-base-pair reads on the Illumina HiSeq System. In the original analysis: In a later analysis, some 80 million unique TCR beta chains were counted across the 650 to 700 repertoires, and approximately 11 million of these chains were shared by at least two donors. Raw reads were error-corrected and collapsed into unique sequences with a nearest-neighbor algorithm that merged closely related sequences to remove PCR and sequencing errors. Alignment of CDR3 sequences to IMGT reference sequences was used to assign V, D and J gene segments. Each retained sequence needed at least a six-nucleotide match to both a V gene segment and a J gene segment. Rearrangements were called productive when the CDR3 lacked stop codons and stayed in frame with V and J; all others were non-productive. CDR3 was defined according to IMGT convention as the region running from the second conserved V-encoded cysteine to the conserved J-encoded phenylalanine. The earlier analysis of 587 of the donors excluded sequences that lacked an unambiguous match to a single V gene segment. In an earlier analysis of several hundred of the donors, V segments were called functional above 56.7% productive rearrangements and were called segregating when the between-donor standard deviation exceeded 5%. A statistical classification framework was built for diagnosing cytomegalovirus status from the catalog of TCR beta chain sequences. A later analysis assigned V and J genes by comparing TCR nucleotide sequences with IMGT/GENE-DB human TR gene sequences. Using the TCRdist pipeline, a later analysis assigned CDR3 sequences along with most-parsimonious VDJ recombination scenarios. In a later analysis, each TCR beta chain was defined by its CDR3 amino acid sequence together with its V-gene family, and reads without a unique V-gene family were excluded. In a later analysis, around 650 highly shared, low-generation-probability nucleotide sequences were removed to address suspected cross-contamination and a sequencing artifact. For each public chain, a later analysis derived a clonal expansion index from normalized ranks of inferred template counts within each repertoire. Generation probabilities in a later analysis came from a VDJ recombination model fitted to out-of-frame rearrangements, and those results were checked against IGoR. In a later analysis, TCR-TCR, TCR-HLA and TCR-CMV co-occurrence was scored with hypergeometric tests, and a repertoire-size bias correction was applied to TCR pairs. A later analysis estimated false discovery rates by permuting HLA or CMV assignments 20 times. In a later analysis, co-occurring TCRs were grouped using DBSCAN, with TCRdist sequence similarity added in when clustering inside HLA-allele-positive subsets. Repertoires with fewer than 30,000 or more than 120,000 public chains were left out of co-occurrence clustering, as were five repertoires with anomalous nucleotide sharing. Imported from immuneACCESS, the table was reduced by TCRdb to in-frame sequences with V and J called. These copies leave out some clones; in studies compared against another copy, an unresolved V gene accounts for under half, and the cause of the remainder is not known. That table furnishes V, J and clone size, whereas the DNA furnished D and trimming. Here the sample has roughly 4,500 clones; over 70% occur a single time. Clones ranked in the top ten supply roughly 5.7% of the sample.

The cohort was made up of about 610 healthy bone marrow donors. At the time of sampling, all cohort members were nominally healthy, though unrecorded immune exposures were likely present. The donor was CMV seropositive and belonged to the group of around 300 seropositive cohort members. A peripheral blood sample was provided by each donor, and peripheral blood mononuclear cells were used for TCR beta sequencing. Genomic DNA was extracted from the blood cell samples with the Qiagen DNeasy Blood Extraction Kit. There are a few counts of this clone. The antigen it binds to is not known. Base qualities are not provided; no much larger clone lies one nucleotide away.

The rearranged chain carries TRBV10-2 and TRBJ2-1, and 7 junctional nucleotides match TRBD2. Sequences were obtained from PBMCs. The source is a woman aged 35 to 49 in good health and CMV-seropositive. The sequence in DNA is TGCGCCAGCAGTGTCAGCGGGACGTACAATGAGCAGTTCTTC. Translation gives CASSVSGTYNEQFF.